This T cell receptor beta chain was observed in a study of response to subunit inactivated influenza vaccine. Study-level results: Authors suggested each seasonal influenza vaccination recruits few new T cells.

TCRdb processed the RT-PCR reads anew with MiXCR; each CDR3 protein has one entry. Of about 800,000 distinct CDR3 sequences detected, less than 25% appear once; the ten largest clones hold roughly a tenth. In regard to this clonotype: Antigen unknown.

CDR1 and CDR2 from the germline V gene are LGHNA and YNFKEQ. This CDR3 comprises 15 residues. The V gene end was trimmed by 1 base and the J gene end by 5 bases; junction bases not matched to a gene: 3. The origin of this receptor is a man aged 50 to 59 who received an inactivated influenza vaccine. Sample: PBMCs from blood, taken 5 to 6 days after vaccination. The chain is built from TRBV4-2 and TRBJ1-4, with 8 nucleotides matching TRBD1. The CDR3 region is CASSQGTGWNEKLFF. CDR3 DNA: TGTGCCAGCAGCCAAGGGACAGGGTGGAATGAAAAACTGTTTTTT.